One sample yielded the 26 T cell receptor beta chains listed below, sequenced in a study of blood T cell repertoires in COVID-19. Assay: immunoSEQ multiplex PCR; the TCRdb copy retains only in-frame clones and omits some. This sample has more than 85,000 clones; less than 80% occur once, and the top ten carry around 4.5%. The specimen sequenced was peripheral blood. Source of these receptors: a woman aged 50 to 60 with acute or convalescent COVID-19.

The CDR3 loop reads CASSPNMLGTGDQETQYF. For the CDR3, the DNA is TGCGCCAGCAGCCCAAATATGTTAGGGACAGGAGATCAAGAGACCCAGTACTTC. The V and J genes are TRBV4-3 and TRBJ2-5; 8 nucleotides agree with TRBD1. J was trimmed by 2 bases and V by 4 bases; bases with no gene match: 15. The V gene's germline CDR1 is LGHNA and CDR2 YSLEER. There are 18 residues in the CDR3.

The gene calls are TRBV6-6 and TRBJ2-1; TRBD2 agrees at 10 bases. Germline lookup yields CDR1 MNHNY and CDR2 SVGAGI (reference sequence). Germline trimming cut 5 bases from V and 4 bases from J; bases unmatched to any gene: 11. This CDR3 contains 17 residues. The CDR3: CASSRAPLAGGYNEQFF. The CDR3, as DNA: TGTGCCAGCAGTCGTGCCCCCTTAGCGGGGGGTTACAATGAGCAGTTCTTC.

This clone occurred once. The CDR3 nucleotides read TGTGCCAGTCGGCGGGGGGGACTAGCGGGTACCCGAGGCTCGGGCAATGAGCAGTTCTTC. Protein: CASRRGGLAGTRGSGNEQFF. The rearrangement links TRBV19 to TRBJ2-1; 12 bases fit TRBD2. Germline lookup yields CDR1 LNHDA and CDR2 SQIVND (reference sequence). With V trimmed by 8 bases and J by 6 bases, 23 bases remained unmatched. The CDR3 length is 20 residues.

This sequence joins TRBV4-3 and TRBJ2-2, with 10 bases fitting TRBD2. V lost 0 bases, J lost 2 bases, and 6 bases stayed unmatched. This CDR3 has 18 residues. In germline, CDR1 is LGHNA, CDR2 YSLEER. The chain's CDR3 is CASSQDIAGGTNTGELFF. The CDR3 DNA is TGCGCCAGCAGCCAAGATATAGCGGGGGGCACCAACACCGGGGAGCTGTTTTTT.

V and J are TRBV6-6 and TRBJ2-2; possibly TRBD2 for D (5 bases). Trimming shortened V by 7 bases and J by 6 bases, and 12 bases separated the two germline ends. The germline gives CDR1 MNHNY, CDR2 SVGAGI (reference sequence). The CDR3 loop spans 13 amino acids. The CDR3 sequence is CASINLEAGELFF. The CDR3 coding sequence is TGTGCCAGCATCAATTTGGAGGCCGGGGAGCTGTTTTTT.

The chain employs TRBV5-1 and TRBJ1-4; TRBD1 might be the D (5 bases). This CDR3 contains 15 residues. Germline V gene data show CDR1 as SGHRS and CDR2 as YFSETQ. V gave up 2 bases and J gave up 0 bases, with 8 bases separating them. CDR3 sequence (DNA): TGCGCCAGCAGCTTAACAGGAGCAACTAATGAAAAACTGTTTTTT. It specifies CASSLTGATNEKLFF.

This clone was observed a few times. V usage is TRBV21-1 and J usage is TRBJ1-6; the table's D gene call, TRBD1, was not cross checked with the DNA. TRBV21-1 is a documented pseudogene. The CDR3 has 15 residues. This CDR3 is CASPIITGGGSPLHF. The CDR3 DNA reads as TGTGCCAGCCCAATCATTACAGGGGGGGGTTCACCCCTCCACTTT.

This clone was seen only once. This chain links TRBV9 with TRBJ1-2; D may be TRBD1 (6 bases). This CDR3 has 13 amino acids. V shed 4 bases and J shed 6 bases, with 13 bases lying between them. Per the germline V gene, CDR1 is SGDLS and CDR2 is YYNGEE. The CDR3 region has the DNA TGTGCCAGCAGCCCCATCCCAGGGGATGGCTACACCTTC. Protein sequence: CASSPIPGDGYTF.

The V call is TRBV11-1, the J call TRBJ1-1; D call uncertain. The germline V and J ends were trimmed by 10 bases and 7 bases, with 16 bases remaining between them. CDR1 and CDR2 from the germline V gene are SGHAT and FQDESV (reference sequence). This CDR3 spans 12 amino acids. DNA for the CDR3: TGTGCCACCAACCGGGAGGACGGTGAAGCTTTCTTT. Amino acid sequence: CATNREDGEAFF.

The chain has TRBV19 and TRBJ1-5; 10 bases are shared with TRBD1. The length of the CDR3 is 19 residues. Germline CDR1 and CDR2: LNHDA and SQIVND (reference sequence). With V trimmed by 3 bases and J by 0 bases, 11 bases remained unmatched. The CDR3 coding sequence is TGTGCCAGTAGTATCCCGGACAGGGGGGGGGTTTATAGCAATCAGCCCCAGCATTTT. It is translated as CASSIPDRGGVYSNQPQHF. Full variable domain (remainder filled in from reference TRBV19 and TRBJ1-5): DGGITQSPKYLFRKEGQNVTLSCEQNLNHDAMYWYRQDPGQGLRLIYYSQIVNDFQKGDIAEGYSVSREKKESFPLTVTSAQKNPTAFYLCASSIPDRGGVYSNQPQHFGDGTRLSIL.

The J gene is TRBJ1-1, the V gene TRBV5-6; TRBD1 matches 7 bases. Germline CDR1 and CDR2: SGHDT and YYEEEE. V lost 6 bases, J lost 2 bases, and 7 bases stayed unmatched. This CDR3 has 14 residues. The CDR3 loop is CASTPGQRNTEAFF. CDR3 coding DNA: TGTGCCAGCACCCCGGGACAGAGAAACACTGAAGCTTTCTTT.

The rearrangement links TRBV5-1 to TRBJ2-3; 7 positions agree with TRBD1. Trimming removed 4 bases from V and 3 bases from J; junction bases left unmatched: 5. The CDR3 loop spans 14 amino acids. Per the germline V gene, CDR1 is SGHRS and CDR2 is YFSETQ. The CDR3 sequence is CASSQDRVTDTQYF. CDR3 DNA: TGCGCCAGCAGCCAAGACAGGGTTACAGATACGCAGTATTTT. The variable domain in full, completed from reference TRBV5-1 and TRBJ2-3, reads KAGVTQTPRYLIKTRGQQVTLSCSPISGHRSVSWYQQTPGQGLQFLFEYFSETQRNKGNFPGRFSGRQFSNSRSEMNVSTLELGDSALYLCASSQDRVTDTQYFGPGTRLTVL.

CDR3 nucleotide sequence: TGTGCCAGCAGCGGACCGGGACAGGGGTATTCACCCCTCCACTTT. Translation: CASSGPGQGYSPLHF. V usage is TRBV27 and J usage is TRBJ1-6, with TRBD1 identical over 10 bases. Germline V lookup: CDR1 MNHEY, CDR2 SMNVEV (reference sequence). The CDR3 is made up of 15 amino acids. The V and J ends lost 6 bases and 8 bases, in that order; junction bases with no gene match: 7.

V and J are TRBV28 and TRBJ1-4; D remains ambiguous. CDR3 length: 12 amino acids. Trimming took off 3 bases at V and 8 bases at J, with 7 bases between the two ends. Germline loops: CDR1 MDHEN, CDR2 SYDVKM. CDR3 protein: CASSLSGEKLFF. CDR3 nucleotides: TGTGCCAGCAGTTTGTCGGGGGAAAAACTGTTTTTT.

This clone was observed a single time. The chain combines TRBV27 with TRBJ1-6; 9 nucleotides align to TRBD1. This CDR3 has 14 residues. The J segment lost 9 bases and the V segment lost 3 bases, leaving 3 bases of the junction unmatched. Germline V gene data show CDR1 as MNHEY and CDR2 as SMNVEV (reference sequence). DNA of the CDR3: TGTGCCAGCAGTTTCCGGGACAGGGCTTCACCCCTCCACTTT. It codes for CASSFRDRASPLHF.

This clone was observed a few times. V usage is TRBV29-1 and J usage is TRBJ2-7, with D tentatively TRBD2 (5 bases). Germline V lookup: CDR1 SQVTM, CDR2 ANQGSEA. Trimming took off 0 bases at V and 4 bases at J, with 19 bases between the two ends. The CDR3 is 16 amino acids. The CDR3 bases are TGCAGCGTTGAAGAAGAGCGAGGAGCCACGGGGTACGAGCAGTACTTC. It yields the protein CSVEEERGATGYEQYF.

V gene TRBV28 combines with J gene TRBJ2-5, with 12 positions matching TRBD1. Trimming took 6 bases from V and 5 from J; bases not matched to a gene: 16. Germline V gene data show CDR1 as MDHEN and CDR2 as SYDVKM. This CDR3 has 18 residues. The CDR3 region is CASRHLTTGTGGDETQYF. CDR3 nucleotides: TGTGCCAGCAGACATCTTACCACCGGGACAGGGGGCGACGAGACCCAGTACTTC.

This chain uses TRBV6-5 with TRBJ2-7; D is possibly TRBD1 (6 bases). V was clipped by 4 bases and J by 0 bases, with 10 bases between them. Looked up from germline, CDR1 is MNHEY and CDR2 is SVGAGI. There are 14 residues in the CDR3. The CDR3 spells CASSLDRISYEQYF. In DNA form, the CDR3 reads TGTGCCAGCAGTTTGGACAGAATCTCCTACGAGCAGTACTTC.

The gene calls are TRBV28 and TRBJ2-7, with 10 bases lining up with TRBD1. Germline V gives CDR1 MDHEN, CDR2 SYDVKM. The CDR3 has 16 amino acids. J was trimmed by 2 bases and V by 3 bases; bases with no gene match: 7. This CDR3 is CASSFLPGQGAYEQYF. The CDR3 bases are TGTGCCAGCAGTTTTCTCCCCGGACAGGGGGCCTACGAGCAGTACTTC.

V usage is TRBV20-1 and J usage is TRBJ1-1; D remains ambiguous. The CDR3 loop spans 11 amino acids. V lost 3 bases to trimming and J lost 11 bases, with 13 bases between them. Germline V lookup: CDR1 DFQATT, CDR2 SNEGSKA (reference sequence). Here the CDR3 reads CSASVAPRAFF. As DNA, the CDR3 is TGCAGTGCTAGTGTAGCGCCACGGGCTTTCTTT.

This clone was observed a single time. The chain couples TRBV10-3 to TRBJ2-7; D is perhaps TRBD2 (5 bases). CDR1 and CDR2 (germline): ENHRY, SYGVKD. Trimming took off 10 bases at V and 7 bases at J, with 20 bases between the two ends. This CDR3 region has 13 residues. This chain's CDR3 is CATRRTETGEQYF. DNA of the CDR3: TGTGCCACCCGCCGGACGGAAACGGGGGAGCAGTACTTC.

This chain uses TRBV28 with TRBJ1-1; D might be TRBD1 (5 bases). The ends were cut back, 3 bases at V and 4 bases at J, with 12 bases in the middle. The germline V gene encodes CDR1 MDHEN and CDR2 SYDVKM. This CDR3 is built from 14 residues. CDR3 sequence: CASSFPGVGTEAFF. In nucleotides, the CDR3 is TGTGCCAGCAGTTTCCCGGGGGTAGGCACTGAAGCTTTCTTT.

The chain employs TRBV3-1 (or the pseudogene TRBV3-2) and TRBJ2-5; weak D call: TRBD2 (5 bases). Germline CDR1 reads LGHDT; CDR2 reads YNNKEL (reference sequence). This CDR3 spans 14 amino acids. Trimming left V 0 bases short and J 3 bases short, with 8 bases between. The chain's CDR3 is CASSQDIGEETQYF. For the CDR3, the DNA is TGTGCCAGCAGCCAAGACATCGGGGAAGAGACCCAGTACTTC.

The chain employs TRBV7-2 and TRBJ1-5, with TRBD1 as a possible D gene (5 bases). Trimming stripped 5 bases from V and 5 bases from J, with 13 bases between. This CDR3 region has 14 residues. In germline, CDR1 is SGHTA, CDR2 FQGNSA. The CDR3 nucleotides read TGTGCCAGCAGCCCGGGGCCGGGGGATCAGCCCCAGCATTTT. Amino acid sequence: CASSPGPGDQPQHF.

V usage is TRBV6-5 and J usage is TRBJ2-2; D remains ambiguous. There are 15 residues in the CDR3. Germline CDR1 reads MNHEY; CDR2 reads SVGAGI. Trimming shortened V by 0 bases and J by 1 base, and 6 bases separated the two germline ends. This chain's CDR3 is CASSYSLMNTGELFF. DNA for the CDR3: TGTGCCAGCAGTTACTCGCTAATGAACACCGGGGAGCTGTTTTTT.

The chain employs TRBV6-5 and TRBJ2-7; TRBD2 matches at 12 bases. In germline, CDR1 is MNHEY, CDR2 SVGAGI. V shed 8 bases, J shed 5 bases, and the junction held 7 bases outside the gene matches. CDR3 size: 14 residues. CDR3 region: CASGTRLAGDEQYF. The CDR3 DNA reads TGTGCCAGCGGAACGCGACTAGCGGGAGACGAGCAGTACTTC.